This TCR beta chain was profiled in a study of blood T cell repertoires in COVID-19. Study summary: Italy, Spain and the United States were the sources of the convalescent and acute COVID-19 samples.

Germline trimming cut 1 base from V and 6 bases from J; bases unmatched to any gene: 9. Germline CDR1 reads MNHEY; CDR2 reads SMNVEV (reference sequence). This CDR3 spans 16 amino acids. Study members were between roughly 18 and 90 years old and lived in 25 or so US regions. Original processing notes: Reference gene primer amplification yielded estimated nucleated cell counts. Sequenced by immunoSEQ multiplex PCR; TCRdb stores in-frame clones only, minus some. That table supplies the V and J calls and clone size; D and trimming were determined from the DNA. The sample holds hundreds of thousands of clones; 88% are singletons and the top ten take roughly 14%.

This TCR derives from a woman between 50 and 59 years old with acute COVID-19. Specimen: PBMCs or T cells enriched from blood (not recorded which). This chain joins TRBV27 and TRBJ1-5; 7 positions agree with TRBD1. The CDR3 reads CASSLFAGQGGQPQHF. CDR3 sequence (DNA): TGTGCCAGCAGTTTATTTGCGGGGCAGGGGGGTCAGCCCCAGCATTTT.